This TCR beta chain was retrieved from a study of shared clonotypes between healthy human individuals. The CDR3 totals 15 residues. Germline CDR1 is MDHEN and CDR2 is SYDVKM. V was clipped by 6 bases and J by 12 bases; unmatched bases: 19. Original handling: ImmunoSEQ gave junction-only sequences without quality scores, so filtering differed. Repertoires were generated with immunoSEQ multiplex PCR, while TCRdb's copy carries only in-frame clones and drops some. From that table come the V and J calls and clone size; the DNA was used to work out D and trimming. This table has some 690,000 clones, around 91% appearing once.

This chain connects TRBV28 to TRBJ2-7, with 8 positions matching TRBD1. Sequences were obtained from memory CD8+ T cells from PBMCs. Subset specified: CD45RO+ cells pooled with CCR7-negative TemRA cells. This receptor was obtained from a man younger than 30 in good health. Some clones in this sample may be carry-over from other donors' samples. The CDR3 region has the DNA TGTGCCAGCAGCCTCCAGCCGGACAGGGCCCGGGGTTGGTACTTC. It encodes CASSLQPDRARGWYF.